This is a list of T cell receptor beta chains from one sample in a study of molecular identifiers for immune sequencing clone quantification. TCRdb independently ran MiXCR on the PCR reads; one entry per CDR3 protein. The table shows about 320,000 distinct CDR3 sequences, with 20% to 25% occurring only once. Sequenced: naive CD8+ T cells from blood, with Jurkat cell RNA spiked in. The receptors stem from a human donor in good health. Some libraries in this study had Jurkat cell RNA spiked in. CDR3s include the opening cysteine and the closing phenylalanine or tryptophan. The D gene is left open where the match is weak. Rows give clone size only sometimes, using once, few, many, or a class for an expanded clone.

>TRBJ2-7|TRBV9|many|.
CASSADGHYEQYF
TGTGCCAGCAGCGCCGACGGCCACTACGAGCAGTACTTC
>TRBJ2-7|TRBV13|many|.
CASSQQYEQYF
TGTGCCAGCAGCCAGCAGTACGAGCAGTACTTC
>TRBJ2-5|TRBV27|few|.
CASSLNNLEETQYF
TGTGCCAGCAGTTTAAATAATCTTGAAGAGACCCAGTACTTC
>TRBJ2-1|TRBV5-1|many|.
CASSPGRRIAYNEQFF
TGCGCCAGCAGCCCGGGACGAAGGATTGCCTACAATGAGCAGTTCTTC
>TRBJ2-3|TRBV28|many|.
CASSFRRGDTQYF
TGTGCCAGCAGTTTCAGGAGGGGTGATACGCAGTATTTT
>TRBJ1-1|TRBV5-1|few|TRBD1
CASRYTTGGTEAFF
TGCGCCAGCAGGTATACTACAGGGGGTACTGAAGCTTTCTTT
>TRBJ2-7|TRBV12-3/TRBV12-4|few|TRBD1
CASSFGGRQGLGEQYF
TGTGCCAGCAGTTTCGGGGGTCGACAGGGGCTGGGGGAGCAGTACTTC
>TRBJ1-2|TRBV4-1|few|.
CASSQEGGSINDYGYTF
TGCGCCAGCAGCCAAGAAGGGGGGAGCATAAACGACTATGGCTACACCTTC
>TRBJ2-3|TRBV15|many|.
CATGREEIDTQYF
TGTGCCACCGGTAGGGAGGAGATTGATACGCAGTATTTT
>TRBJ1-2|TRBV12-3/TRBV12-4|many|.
CASSLADRLINYGYTF
TGTGCCAGCAGTTTAGCGGACAGACTCATAAACTATGGCTACACCTTC
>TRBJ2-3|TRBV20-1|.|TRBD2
CSARGPGGGARVTDTQYF
TGCAGTGCTAGAGGTCCTGGCGGGGGGGCTAGAGTAACAGATACGCAGTATTTT
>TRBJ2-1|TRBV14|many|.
CASSQVGVSYNEQFF
TGTGCCAGCAGCCAAGTCGGGGTTTCCTACAATGAGCAGTTCTTC
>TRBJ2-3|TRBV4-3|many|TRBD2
CASSQDAPTSGTDTQYF
TGCGCCAGCAGCCAAGATGCCCCTACTAGCGGCACAGATACGCAGTATTTT
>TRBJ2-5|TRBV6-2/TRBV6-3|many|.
CASSRPHEETQYF
TGTGCCAGCAGTCGGCCGCACGAGGAGACCCAGTACTTC
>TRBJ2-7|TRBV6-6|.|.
CASSYSVRAYEQYF
TGTGCCAGCAGTTACTCGGTCAGGGCCTACGAGCAGTACTTC
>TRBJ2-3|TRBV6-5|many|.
CASTQTGTPQLDTQYF
TGTGCCAGCACCCAAACGGGGACACCTCAACTAGATACGCAGTATTTT
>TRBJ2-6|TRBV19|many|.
CASSMYLSGANVLTF
TGTGCCAGTAGTATGTACCTCTCTGGGGCCAACGTCCTGACTTTC